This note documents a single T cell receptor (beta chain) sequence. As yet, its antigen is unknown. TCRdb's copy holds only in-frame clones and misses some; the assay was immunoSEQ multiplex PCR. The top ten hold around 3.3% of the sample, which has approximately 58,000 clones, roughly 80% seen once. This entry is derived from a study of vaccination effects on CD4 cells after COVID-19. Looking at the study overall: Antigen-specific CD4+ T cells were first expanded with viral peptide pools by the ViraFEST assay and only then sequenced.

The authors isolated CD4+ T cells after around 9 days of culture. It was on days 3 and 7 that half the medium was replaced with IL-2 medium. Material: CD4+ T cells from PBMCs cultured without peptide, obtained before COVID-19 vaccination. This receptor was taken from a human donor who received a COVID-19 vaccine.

CDR3 sequence: CASSLEDSVVLTEAFF. The DNA for the CDR3 is TGTGCCAGCAGCTTAGAAGACAGCGTTGTGTTAACTGAAGCTTTCTTT. This chain connects TRBV7-9 to TRBJ1-1, with a weak D call TRBD1 (5 bases). V was trimmed by 1 base and J by 5 bases, leaving 17 bases between them. There are 16 residues in the CDR3. In germline, CDR1 is SEHNR, CDR2 FQNEAQ (reference sequence).